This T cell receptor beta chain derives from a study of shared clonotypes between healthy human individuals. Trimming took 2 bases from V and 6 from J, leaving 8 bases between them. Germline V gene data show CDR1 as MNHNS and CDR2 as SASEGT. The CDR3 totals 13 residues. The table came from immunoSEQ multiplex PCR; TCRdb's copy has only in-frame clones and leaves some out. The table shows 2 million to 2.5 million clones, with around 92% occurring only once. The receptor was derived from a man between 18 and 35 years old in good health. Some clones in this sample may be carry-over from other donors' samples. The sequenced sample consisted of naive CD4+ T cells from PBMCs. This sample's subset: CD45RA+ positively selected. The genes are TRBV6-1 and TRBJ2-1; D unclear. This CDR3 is CASSEWRTNEQFF. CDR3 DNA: TGTGCCAGCAGTGAATGGCGGACCAATGAGCAGTTCTTC.